This T cell receptor beta chain is drawn from a study of cytomegalovirus exposure and HLA in healthy donors (dated by TCRdb to about 2017). About the full investigation: An earlier analysis of a few hundred of the donors reported about 300 Gb of sequence data and around 100 million unique TCR beta sequences obtained from about 170 million T cells. Among about 400 genotyped donors of the cohort, an average of around 250,000 unique TCR beta nucleotide sequences was sequenced per donor, of which about 20% were non-productive. Among the roughly 400 genotyped donors, 75% to 90% belonged to the genetic ancestry cluster associated with self-reported Caucasian donors. The study aimed to test whether cataloging public T cell receptors could reveal signatures of past pathogen exposure. Donor age, sex, ethnicity and CMV serostatus were compiled alongside the repertoire data. A later analysis re-analyzed previously published TCR beta repertoires from 650 to 800 donors and added high-resolution HLA genotyping to study TCR occurrence patterns. Every repertoire in the discovery cohort had been generated on one and the same sequencing platform. A handful of DR-DQ haplotypes were treated as single units for association and clustering because of strong linkage in the cohort. An earlier analysis of 450 to 750 of the donors used high-throughput TCR beta sequencing to judge whether each TCR beta V gene segment behaved as functional or pseudogenic. To predict cytomegalovirus infection status, the study combined high-throughput TCR immunosequencing, statistical association of individual TCRs with disease status, and machine learning. HLA typing covered class I and class II loci at four-digit resolution. An early release that covered 640 HLA-typed donors contained approximately 290 gigabases of sequencing data and around 80 million unique TCR sequences. The later analysis used no new phenotypic data to find candidate immune exposures, relying instead on TCR beta sequences and their occurrence across donors. A later genetic analysis took genome-wide SNP genotypes for about three fifths of the 666 donors and used that subset as a discovery cohort. In addition to the first cohort of 650 to 800 subjects, a separate validation cohort of approximately 130 different subjects was used. Typing coverage differed by locus: A, B, C, DRB1 and DQB1 were typed in about 629-640 donors, DQA1 in 522, DPA1 in 600 to 610, and DPB1 in approximately 450. The T cell repertoires of 550 to 850 subjects were profiled by immunosequencing and related to cytomegalovirus serostatus. Study-wide conclusions, independent of this receptor: In a later analysis, several top co-occurrence clusters were reported to appear linked to parvovirus B19, influenza, CMV and Epstein-Barr virus. In both the original and validation cohorts, the classifier was reported to diagnose cytomegalovirus status with high specificity and sensitivity. A group of highly shared sequence variants was considered likely to be a technical artifact of the sequencing pipeline. For the cohort, immune exposure information was limited to CMV serostatus. Assigning TCR associations to individual alleles was difficult when HLA alleles, especially DR and DQ, strongly co-occurred. Presence/absence analyses assumed roughly uniform sequencing depth across donors, an assumption that may not hold. The authors suggested that the approach could potentially be generalized to other disease states and immunological phenotypes. HLA typing was unavailable for some donors at each locus, so association tests used only the typed subset. According to a later analysis, most CMV-associated TCR beta chains appeared to be HLA-restricted, and the HLA associations seemed to be driven largely by CMV exposure. Because counts were too low, fewer than 20 rarely observed V segments, including chromosome 9 orphons, were excluded from the earlier analysis of around 590 of the donors. At a false discovery rate of 0.05, a later analysis linked under 20,000 TCR beta sequences to specific HLA alleles. A further reported finding was that TCR beta sequences accurately predicted the HLA-A and HLA-B alleles for most subjects in the first cohort. Some IMGT-functional V segments, including TRBV6-2 and TRBV6-3, could not be told apart with the 87-base-pair reads, so those segments were excluded. Compared with the roughly 670-donor mean, donors in an Asian-associated ancestry cluster had fewer N-insertions in productive TCRs, according to a later genetic analysis. In an earlier analysis of around 600 of the donors, most TCR beta V segments appeared in productive rearrangements about 87% or about 30% of the time, broadly matching IMGT annotations. The study listed approximately 160 TCR beta chains as associated with cytomegalovirus. Across donors, most TCR sequences were observed very rarely, whereas some public TCRs were present in many individuals. Correlated functional status among segregating V segments might be attributable to linkage disequilibrium, but an unknown experimental factor could not be ruled out. A later genetic analysis associated a missense DCLRE1C variant with V-gene and J-gene trimming of TCR beta chains, and an independent cohort replicated the association. In a later analysis, the rate of TCR association differed among HLA loci, with DRB1 alleles having the most associated TCRs and HLA-C alleles having the fewest. A later analysis found that HLA-associated TCR beta chains were more clonally expanded and had lower generation probabilities than equally common non-associated chains. In vitro tests confirmed that a few of the cytomegalovirus-associated TCR beta chains recognize cytomegalovirus antigens. This cohort had only TCR beta chains sequenced, and the lack of alpha or paired-chain data limited which features could be detected.

A note on this clone: Its antigen is not yet known. No base quality values were provided; no much bigger clone lies one nucleotide off.

The method was the immunoSEQ multiplex PCR assay. For the multiplex PCR, a mixture combining 60 forward primers for TCR Vbeta segments and 13 reverse primers for TCR Jbeta segments was used. The CDR3 region of rearranged TCR beta genes was amplified from genomic DNA by a multiplex PCR assay. The Illumina HiSeq System was used to sequence the amplified TCR beta libraries as 87-base-pair reads. From the authors' description of their analysis: A later analysis tallied around 87 million unique TCR beta chains across the 666 repertoires, and approximately 11 million of those chains were shared by two or more donors. To remove PCR and sequencing errors, raw reads were error-corrected and collapsed into unique sequences using a nearest-neighbor algorithm that merged closely related sequences. To assign V, D and J gene segments, CDR3 sequences were aligned to IMGT reference sequences. For a sequence to be retained, at least a six-nucleotide match to both a V gene segment and a J gene segment was required. A rearrangement was called productive if the CDR3 had no stop codons and remained in frame with V and J, and every other rearrangement was called non-productive. CDR3 was defined according to IMGT convention as the region running from the second conserved V-encoded cysteine to the conserved J-encoded phenylalanine. The earlier analysis of 500 to 600 of the donors excluded sequences that lacked an unambiguous match to a single V gene segment. An earlier analysis of a few hundred of the donors classified V segments as functional when productive rearrangements were above 56.7% and as segregating when the standard deviation between donors was above 5%. A statistical classification framework was built for diagnosing cytomegalovirus status from the catalog of TCR beta chain sequences. V and J gene assignment, in a later analysis, came from comparing TCR nucleotide sequences with IMGT/GENE-DB human TR gene sequences. The TCRdist pipeline was used in a later analysis to assign CDR3 sequences and most-parsimonious VDJ recombination scenarios. In a later analysis, each TCR beta chain was defined by its CDR3 amino acid sequence together with its V-gene family, and reads lacking a unique V-gene family were excluded. In a later analysis, around 650 highly shared, low-generation-probability nucleotide sequences were removed to address suspected cross-contamination and a sequencing artifact. For each public chain, a later analysis derived a clonal expansion index from normalized ranks of inferred template counts within each repertoire. In a later analysis, generation probabilities were computed using a VDJ recombination model fitted to out-of-frame rearrangements, and the results were checked against IGoR. In a later analysis, TCR-TCR, TCR-HLA and TCR-CMV co-occurrence was scored with hypergeometric tests, and a repertoire-size bias correction was applied to TCR pairs. In a later analysis, false discovery rates were estimated by permuting HLA or CMV assignments 20 times. In a later analysis, co-occurring TCRs were grouped with DBSCAN, and TCRdist sequence similarity was added when clustering was performed within HLA-allele-positive subsets. Co-occurrence clustering excluded repertoires with fewer than 30,000 or more than 120,000 public chains, plus five with anomalous nucleotide sharing. TCRdb took this table from immuneACCESS and kept in-frame rearrangements with V and J called. Such tables lack part of the clones; where checked against another copy, unresolved V genes explain under half of the gap, and the rest is unexplained. V and J calls plus clone size are reproduced from that table; the DNA served to infer D and trimming. The sample table records more than 65,000 clones; about 78% of these occur just once. The ten largest clones represent 5.9% of the sample.

The cohort was made up of about 670 healthy bone marrow donors. At the time of sampling, every cohort member was nominally healthy, though immune exposures that went unrecorded were likely present. The donor tested CMV seropositive, placing the donor among the 289 seropositive members of the cohort. Every donor gave a peripheral blood sample, and the peripheral blood mononuclear cells from that sample were used for TCR beta sequencing. Genomic DNA was extracted from the blood cell samples with the Qiagen DNeasy Blood Extraction Kit. The CDR3 numbers 14 residues from cysteine through phenylalanine. Just CDR3 DNA is preserved here, 42 bases in frame from base 1. Deletion took 4 bases off V and 4 bases off J, with a span of 12 bases between the germline ends. Sequences SGHRS (CDR1) and YFSETQ (CDR2) are obtained from the germline V gene.

The clonotype comes from a man aged 18 to 35 in good health and CMV-seropositive. Sequenced sample: PBMCs. This receptor chain uses TRBV5-1 and TRBJ2-1; the best D guess is TRBD2, with 6 bases matching. The DNA sequence is given as TGCGCCAGCAGCCGGGACTTATCATACAATGAGCAGTTCTTC. The encoded protein is CASSRDLSYNEQFF.